Shown below are 5 T cell receptor beta chains from a single sample sequenced in a study of CD8 T cells in ankylosing spondylitis. TCRdb re-called the 5' RACE reads with MiXCR, one entry per CDR3 protein. The table has more than 150,000 distinct CDR3 sequences, 18% seen once. Material: blood, either unsorted or a sorted T cell fraction (not recorded which). These receptors were collected from a male donor between 5 and 35 years old with ankylosing spondylitis or in good health (not recorded which).

This clonotype was counted a single time. This rearrangement joins TRBV4-3 to TRBJ2-1; 12 bases fit TRBD2. The CDR3 is 17 residues long. Unmatched junction bases numbered 8, after V lost 0 bases and J lost 8 bases. Germline loops: CDR1 LGHNA, CDR2 YSLEER. The CDR3: CASSQEVTSGRGDEQFF. The DNA of the CDR3 is TGCGCCAGCAGCCAAGAAGTGACTAGCGGGAGAGGAGATGAGCAGTTCTTC.

At least ten counts were recorded for this clonotype. J is TRBJ2-1 and V is TRBV20-1; D may be TRBD1 (6 bases). CDR1 is DFQATT, CDR2 SNEGSKA, per germline (reference sequence). The CDR3 extends over 14 amino acids. Trimming left V 3 bases short and J 6 bases short, with 15 bases between. In DNA form, the CDR3 reads TGCAGTGCTAGCACCGGGACAAGGAGCAATGAGCAGTTCTTC. The encoded protein is CSASTGTRSNEQFF.

This clonotype appeared a few times. This chain links TRBV15 with TRBJ2-3; tentatively, D is TRBD1 or TRBD2 (5 bases each). The CDR3 spans 14 residues. Trimming cost V 1 base and J 5 bases, with 10 bases left between them. From germline, CDR1 is LNHNV and CDR2 YYDKDF (reference sequence). The CDR3 is CATSRGGVGDTQYF. In nucleotides, the CDR3 is TGTGCCACCAGCAGAGGAGGGGTCGGAGATACGCAGTATTTT.

This clonotype was seen ten or more times. The J gene is TRBJ2-1, the V gene TRBV12-3 or TRBV12-4; possible D gene TRBD2, 6 bases. The CDR3 has 14 amino acids. V gave up 4 bases and J gave up 8 bases, with 15 bases separating them. CDR3 coding DNA: TGTGCCAGCAGTTCCGGGACTCCCATCGATGAGCAGTTCTTC. This gives the protein CASSSGTPIDEQFF.

The rearrangement uses TRBV7-2 and TRBJ2-7; 8 nucleotides line up with TRBD1. With 3 bases clipped from V and 2 bases from J, the junction kept 3 bases outside the gene matches. CDR3 length: 14 residues. CDR1 is SGHTA and CDR2 is FQGNSA in the germline V gene. CDR3: CASSFVDRAYEQYF. CDR3 nucleotide sequence: TGTGCCAGCAGCTTCGTGGACAGGGCCTACGAGCAGTACTTC.